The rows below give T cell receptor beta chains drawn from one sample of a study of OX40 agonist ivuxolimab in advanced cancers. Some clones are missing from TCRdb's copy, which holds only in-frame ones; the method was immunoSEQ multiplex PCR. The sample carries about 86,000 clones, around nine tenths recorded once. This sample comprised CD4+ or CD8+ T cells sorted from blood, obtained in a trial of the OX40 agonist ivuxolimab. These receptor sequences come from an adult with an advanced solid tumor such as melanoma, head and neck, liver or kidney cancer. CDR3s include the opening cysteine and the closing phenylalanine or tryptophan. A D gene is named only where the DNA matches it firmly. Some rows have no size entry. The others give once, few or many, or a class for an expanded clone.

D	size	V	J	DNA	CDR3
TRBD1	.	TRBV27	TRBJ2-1	TGTGCCAGCAGCCGAAGACCGGGACAGGGATACAATGAGCAGTTCTTC	CASSRRPGQGYNEQFF
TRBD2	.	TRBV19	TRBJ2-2	TGTGCCAGTAACTCAGCGGGAGGCCCCACCGGGGAGCTGTTTTTT	CASNSAGGPTGELFF
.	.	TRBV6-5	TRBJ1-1	TGTGCCAGCAGTTACTCGTGGAGGTTGAACACTGAAGCTTTCTTT	CASSYSWRLNTEAFF
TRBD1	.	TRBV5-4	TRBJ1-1	TGTGCCAGCACCCAAGACAGGGTGAACACTGAAGCTTTCTTT	CASTQDRVNTEAFF
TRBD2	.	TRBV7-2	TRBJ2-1	TGTGCCAGCAGCAGACTAGCGGGGTCCTACAATGAGCAGTTCTTC	CASSRLAGSYNEQFF
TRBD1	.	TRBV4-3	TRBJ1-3	TGCGCCAGCAGCCAAGTCGACAGGGGCAGTGGAAACACCATATATTTT	CASSQVDRGSGNTIYF
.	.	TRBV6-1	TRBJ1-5	TGTGCCAGCAGTGAATTGATAAGTCAGCCCCAGCATTTT	CASSELISQPQHF
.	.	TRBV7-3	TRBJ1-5	TGTGCCAGCCACTTGGACGGGATGAAGGATCAGCCCCAGCATTTT	CASHLDGMKDQPQHF
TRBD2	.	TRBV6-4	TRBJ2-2	TGTGCCAGCAGTTTAGCGGGGAACACCGGGGAGCTGTTTTTT	CASSLAGNTGELFF
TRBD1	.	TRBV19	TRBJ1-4	TGTGCCAGTAGTATAATGGGACAGGGTGGCGAAAAACTGTTTTTT	CASSIMGQGGEKLFF
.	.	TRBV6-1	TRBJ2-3	TGTGCCAGCGATACAGGGTCTATCACAGATACGCAGTATTTT	CASDTGSITDTQYF
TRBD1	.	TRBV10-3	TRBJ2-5	TGTGCCATCAGTGAGTCGGTGCCAGGGGGCGAAGAAGAGACCCAGTACTTC	CAISESVPGGEEETQYF
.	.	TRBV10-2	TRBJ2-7	TGCGCCAGCCTGGGATATGAGGCTAACTCCTACGAGCAGTACTTC	CASLGYEANSYEQYF
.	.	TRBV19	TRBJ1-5	TGTGCCAGTAGCATGGGCCCTGGGACAAGCAATAGCAATCAGCCCCAGCATTTT	CASSMGPGTSNSNQPQHF
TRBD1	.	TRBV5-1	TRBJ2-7	TGCGCCAGCAGCGGGGGACAGGGAGGCTACGAGCAGTACTTC	CASSGGQGGYEQYF
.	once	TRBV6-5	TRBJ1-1	TGTGCCAGTCCGGAGGCACCGAACACTGAAGCTTTCTTT	CASPEAPNTEAFF
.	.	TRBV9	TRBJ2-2	TGTGCCAGCAGCGTAACGGGGGCGGGCACCGGGGAGCTGTTTTTT	CASSVTGAGTGELFF
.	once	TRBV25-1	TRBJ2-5	TGTGCCAGCACCCCCCGGGAGCAGAGCAAACAAGAGACCCAGTACTTC	CASTPREQSKQETQYF
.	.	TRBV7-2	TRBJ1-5	TGTGCCAGCAGCCCCCTCAGAGGAAATCAGCCCCAGCATTTT	CASSPLRGNQPQHF
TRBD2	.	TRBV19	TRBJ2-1	TGTGCCAGTATGAGACCGGGACTAGCGGGAGGAAATGAGCAGTTCTTC	CASMRPGLAGGNEQFF
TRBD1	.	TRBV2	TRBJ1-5	TGTGCCAGCAGTCATGGGACAGGGGGACGGAGTCAGCCCCAGCATTTT	CASSHGTGGRSQPQHF
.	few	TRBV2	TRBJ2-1	TGTGCCAGCAGTATCCAGGGGTTGCGCAATGAGCAGTTCTTC	CASSIQGLRNEQFF
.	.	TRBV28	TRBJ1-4	TGTGCCAGCAGTTTAGGGGGGGAAAAACTGTTTTTT	CASSLGGEKLFF
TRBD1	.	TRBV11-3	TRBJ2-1	TGTGCCAGCAGCCCTGGACAGGGGGGCAACAGTGAGCAGTTCTTC	CASSPGQGGNSEQFF
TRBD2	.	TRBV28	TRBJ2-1	TGTGCCAGCAGTATTCTTACCGGGACTAGGTGGTTCTTC	CASSILTGTRWFF
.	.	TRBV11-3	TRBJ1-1	TGTGCCAGCAGCTTAGCCCTGGTAGGCGGTCGGACTGAAGCTTTCTTT	CASSLALVGGRTEAFF
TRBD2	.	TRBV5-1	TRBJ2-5	TGCGCCAGCAGCTTCGTAGCGGGAGAGACCCAGTACTTC	CASSFVAGETQYF
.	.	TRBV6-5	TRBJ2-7	TGTGCCAGCAGTTACTCGCCCGTAAGCTCCTACGAGCAGTACTTC	CASSYSPVSSYEQYF
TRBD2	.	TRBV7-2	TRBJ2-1	TGTGCCAGCAGCTTAGTGGGGAGGGCCAATGAGCAGTTCTTC	CASSLVGRANEQFF
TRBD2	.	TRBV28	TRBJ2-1	TGTGCCAGCAGTTCTCCTAGCGGGAGGAGGAACGGATACAATGAGCAGTTCTTC	CASSSPSGRRNGYNEQFF
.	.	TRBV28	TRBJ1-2	TGTGCCAGCAGTCGTGCAGGAGGCCCCGGCTACACCTTC	CASSRAGGPGYTF
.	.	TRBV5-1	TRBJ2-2	TGCGCCAGCAGCTTAACACAGGGCCCCGGGGAGCTGTTTTTT	CASSLTQGPGELFF
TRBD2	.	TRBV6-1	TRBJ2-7	TGTGCCAGCAGTGAGGCACTAGCGGGACCTTACTCCTACGAGCAGTACTTC	CASSEALAGPYSYEQYF
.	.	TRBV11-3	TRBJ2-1	TGTGCCAGCAGCTTAGTAGTTAATGAGCAGTTCTTC	CASSLVVNEQFF
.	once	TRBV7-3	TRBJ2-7	TGTGCCAGCAGCCCCGGGGAGTTAGGAGAGCAGTACTTC	CASSPGELGEQYF
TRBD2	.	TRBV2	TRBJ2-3	TGTGCCAGCAGTGTGGGGAGGGCACGGACAGATACGCAGTATTTT	CASSVGRARTDTQYF
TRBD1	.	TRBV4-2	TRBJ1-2	TGTGCCAGCAGCCAATCTTCTCCGGGACCAGGGGGAGAAGGCTACACCTTC	CASSQSSPGPGGEGYTF
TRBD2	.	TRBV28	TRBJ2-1	TGTGCCAGCAGTCTGGCTAGCGGGAGGGGAAGTTTCAATGAGCAGTTCTTC	CASSLASGRGSFNEQFF
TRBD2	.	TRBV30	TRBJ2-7	TGTGCCTGGAGGTCGACTAGCGGGAGCTACGAGCAGTACTTC	CAWRSTSGSYEQYF
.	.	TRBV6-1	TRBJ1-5	TGTGCCAGCAGTGAACATGGGCCCAATCAGCCCCAGCATTTT	CASSEHGPNQPQHF